This T cell receptor gamma chain stems from a study of Vδ1+ human thymocytes. General study findings and limits: Despite high sort purity, roughly 20% of thymic T cell receptor delta sequences were Vdelta2. Highly polyclonal TRG and TRD repertoires with Gaussian CDR3 length distributions appeared in thymus. Bulk repertoire data may be misinterpreted because of unexpected Vdelta2 sequences.

The sorted cells were CD3+ Vdelta1+ Vdelta2- thymocytes from alphabeta-depleted thymus. Germline V lookup: CDR1 GITISATS, CDR2 ISYDGTV (reference sequence). V shed 2 bases, J shed 0 bases, and the junction held 4 bases outside the gene matches. The CDR3 covers 14 residues. Sequences come from RNA converted to cDNA by reverse transcription. CDR3 amplicons came from multiplex PCR with pooled V-gene forward and constant-region reverse primers. TCRdb re-processed the multiplex PCR reads via CATT. Of 8,000 to 9,000 gamma-chain clones in the sample, 50% to 65% were seen once. About this clone: What it recognizes is unknown.

The receptor's source is a girl under two years old who had congenital heart surgery. This chain joins TRGV9 and TRGJ1 or TRGJ2. TCRdb gives no J gene; it was assigned here by matching the DNA to germline. The sequencing input was Vdelta1+ gamma-delta thymocytes from the thymus. Subset of the sample: FACS-sorted CD3+ TCRalphabeta- TCRVdelta1+ TCRVdelta2- thymocytes. The CDR3 protein is CALWEAVNYYKKLF. The CDR3 DNA is TGTGCCTTGTGGGAGGCGGTGAATTATTATAAGAAACTCTTT.